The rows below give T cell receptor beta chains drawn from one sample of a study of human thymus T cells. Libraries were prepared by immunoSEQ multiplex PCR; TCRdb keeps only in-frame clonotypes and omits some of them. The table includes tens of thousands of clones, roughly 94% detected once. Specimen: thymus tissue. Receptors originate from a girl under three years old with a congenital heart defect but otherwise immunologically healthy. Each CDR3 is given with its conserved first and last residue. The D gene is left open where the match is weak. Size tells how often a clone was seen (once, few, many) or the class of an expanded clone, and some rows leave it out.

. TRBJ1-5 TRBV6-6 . TGTGCCAGCAGTTCCCATGTTACGGATCAGCCCCAGCATTTT CASSSHVTDQPQHF
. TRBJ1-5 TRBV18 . TGTGCCAGCTCCCTGGGCGGCCAGGGAAGTCAGCCCCAGCATTTT CASSLGGQGSQPQHF
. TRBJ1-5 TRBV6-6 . TGTGCCAGCAGTTACGGCCGGCCTACCTTGGAGCCCCAGCATTTT CASSYGRPTLEPQHF
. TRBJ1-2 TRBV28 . TGTGCCAGCAGTTCACCCCTCATTGGCAGGGTACATGGCTACACCTTC CASSSPLIGRVHGYTF
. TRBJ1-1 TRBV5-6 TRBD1 TGTGCCAGCAGCTTTTGTCTGTCAGGGGGCGTCGGGGACACTGAAGCTTTCTTT CASSFCLSGGVGDTEAFF
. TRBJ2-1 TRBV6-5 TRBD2 TGTGCCAGCAGTTACGGACTAGCGGGAGGCCACAGGGAGCAGTTCTTC CASSYGLAGGHREQFF
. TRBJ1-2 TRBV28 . TGTGCCAGCAAAAGCCCCTATGGCTACACCTTC CASKSPYGYTF
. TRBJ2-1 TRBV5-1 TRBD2 TGCGCCAGCAGCTCGCGTACCCCGGGACTAGCGACGAATGAGCAGTTCTTC CASSSRTPGLATNEQFF
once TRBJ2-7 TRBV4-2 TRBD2 TGTGCCAGCAGCCAAGTCACTAGCGGCCCCTACGAGCAGTACTTC CASSQVTSGPYEQYF
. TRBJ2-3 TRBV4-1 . TGCGCCAGCAGCCAACTGGACAGCGCCCCGGGTACAGATACGCAGTATTTT CASSQLDSAPGTDTQYF
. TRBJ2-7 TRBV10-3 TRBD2 TGTGCCATCAGTGGGACTAGCGGGAGTTGGATCGAGCAGTACTTC CAISGTSGSWIEQYF
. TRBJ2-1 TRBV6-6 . TGTGCCAGCAGTAACTCCCGGGGGCTGCAGTTCTTC CASSNSRGLQFF
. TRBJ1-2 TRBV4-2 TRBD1 TGTGCCAGCAGCCAAGATAATAGGGAGGACAGGGGGAACCTTTATGGCTACACCTTC CASSQDNREDRGNLYGYTF
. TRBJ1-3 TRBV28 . TGTGCCAGCAGTTCCGAGGACAGCTACACCTCTGGAAACACCATATATTTT CASSSEDSYTSGNTIYF
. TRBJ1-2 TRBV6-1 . TGTGCCAGCAGTGAACCAGGGGAGGACTATGGCTACACCTTC CASSEPGEDYGYTF
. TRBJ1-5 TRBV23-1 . TGCGCCAGCAGTCAATCTAAGGCCCCTCAGGGCAAGGATGGTCAGCCCCAGCATTTT CASSQSKAPQGKDGQPQHF
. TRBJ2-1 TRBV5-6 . TGTGCCAGCAGCTCCATAGCGAGGTCCCCTTACAATGAGCAGTTCTTC CASSSIARSPYNEQFF
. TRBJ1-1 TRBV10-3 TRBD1 TGTGCCATCAGTGTATATTCGACAGGGGAGGGTGAAGCTTTCTTT CAISVYSTGEGEAFF
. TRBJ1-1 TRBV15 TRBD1 TGTGCCACCAGCAGAGGACAGGGGTGGAACACTGAAGCTTTCTTT CATSRGQGWNTEAFF
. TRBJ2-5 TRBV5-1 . TGCGCCAGCTATACCCTGGGGCGGGATAAGTCAGAGACCCAGTACTTC CASYTLGRDKSETQYF
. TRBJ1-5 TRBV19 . TGTGCCAGTAGTATGATGGGGAAAAGCAATCAGCCCCAGCATTTT CASSMMGKSNQPQHF
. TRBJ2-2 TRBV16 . TGTGCCAGCAGCCCCGAGGGTGGTGCGAACACCGGGGAGCTGTTTTTT CASSPEGGANTGELFF
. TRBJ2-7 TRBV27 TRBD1 TGTGCCAGCAGTTACCGGGACAGGGGCCACGAGCAGTACTTC CASSYRDRGHEQYF
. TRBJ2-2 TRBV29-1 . TGCAGCGTTGGACAGGTAGCGAACACCGGGGAGCTGTTTTTT CSVGQVANTGELFF
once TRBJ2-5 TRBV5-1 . TGCGCCAGCAGTCGGGGGTACGCCGCAGAGACCCAGTACTTC CASSRGYAAETQYF
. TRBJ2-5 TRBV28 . TGTGCCAGCAGTGAGCGGGACAGACCCAAAGAGACCCAGTACTTC CASSERDRPKETQYF
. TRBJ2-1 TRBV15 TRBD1 TGTGCCACCAGCAGAAAGCGACAGGGGGGCCAGGATGAGCAGTTCTTC CATSRKRQGGQDEQFF
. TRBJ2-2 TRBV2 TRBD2 TGTGCCAGCAGTGAATGGGGACTAGGATCCACCGGGGAGCTGTTTTTT CASSEWGLGSTGELFF
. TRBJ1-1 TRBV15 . TGTGCCACCAGCAGATCGTGGTCCCTTTCTTCTGAAGCTTTCTTT CATSRSWSLSSEAFF
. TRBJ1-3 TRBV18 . TGTGCCAGCTCACAGGGGGCTGGAAACACCATATATTTT CASSQGAGNTIYF
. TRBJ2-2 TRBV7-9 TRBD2 TGTGCCAGCAGCCTCAGACTAGCGGGAGGGACCGGGGAGCTGTTTTTT CASSLRLAGGTGELFF
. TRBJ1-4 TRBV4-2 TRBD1 TGTGCCAGCAGCCAATGGGACAGGGGGGCGGAGGATGAAAAACTGTTTTTT CASSQWDRGAEDEKLFF
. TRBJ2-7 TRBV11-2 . TGTGCCAGCAGCCGTAGGAACGGCTCCTACGAGCAGTACTTC CASSRRNGSYEQYF
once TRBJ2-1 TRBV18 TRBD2 TGTGCCAGCTCACCACCGAAACTAGCGGGAGGGCCGGTGCAGTTCTTC CASSPPKLAGGPVQFF
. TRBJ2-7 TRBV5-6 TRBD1 TGTGCCAGCAGCTTGTGGATGAGACAGGGGAGAGGGGAGCAGTACTTC CASSLWMRQGRGEQYF
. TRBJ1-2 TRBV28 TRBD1 TGTGCCAGCAGTCTTCCCAGGGGGCGTTTGATTGTCGGCTACACCTTC CASSLPRGRLIVGYTF
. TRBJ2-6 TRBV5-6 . TGTGCCAGTCTCCGGGGGAAGAGCTCTGGGGCCAACGTCCTGACTTTC CASLRGKSSGANVLTF
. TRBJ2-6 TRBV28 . TGTGCCAGCAGTTTAAATCCGGGACGGGCCTCTGGGGCCAACGTCCTGACTTTC CASSLNPGRASGANVLTF
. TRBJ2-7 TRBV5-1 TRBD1 TGCGCCAGCAGCCCCTCGAGACAGGGCGACGAGCAGTACTTC CASSPSRQGDEQYF
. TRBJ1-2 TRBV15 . TGTGCCACCAGCAGAGGGACCGCTCCTAACTATGGCTACACCTTC CATSRGTAPNYGYTF
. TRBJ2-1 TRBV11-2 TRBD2 TGTGCCAGCAGCTTAGATGTGCAAGCGGGAATCTACAATGAGCAGTTCTTC CASSLDVQAGIYNEQFF
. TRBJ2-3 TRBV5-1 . TGCGCCAGCAGCTTGGGGCAGGGTCCTACCCAATCTCCCTTATCGACTAGCACAGATACGCAGTATTTT CASSLGQGPTQSPLSTSTDTQYF
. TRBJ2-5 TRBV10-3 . TGTGCCATCAGCGCGACAGTCCGGCAGACCCAGTACTTC CAISATVRQTQYF
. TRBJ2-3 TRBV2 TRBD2 TGTGCCAGCAGAGGGAGTGGTAGCGGGAAGGATGCAGATACGCAGTATTTT CASRGSGSGKDADTQYF
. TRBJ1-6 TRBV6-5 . TGTGCCAGCAGTTTCATGGACAGCCGAGAATTTTCACCCCTCCACTTT CASSFMDSREFSPLHF
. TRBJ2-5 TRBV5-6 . TGTGCCAGCAGCTTGCGAATAAGGCAAGAGACCCAGTACTTC CASSLRIRQETQYF
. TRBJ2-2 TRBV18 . TGTGCCAGCTCACCAAGCGGGAACACCGGGGAGCTGTTTTTT CASSPSGNTGELFF
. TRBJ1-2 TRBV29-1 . TGCAGCGTTAAAGGGGTTGGGATCGATAGCGGCTACACCTTC CSVKGVGIDSGYTF
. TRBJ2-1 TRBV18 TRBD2 TGTGCCAGCTCATCCCATCGAAGGCTAGCGGTCTACAATGAGCAGTTCTTC CASSSHRRLAVYNEQFF
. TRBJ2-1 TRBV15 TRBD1 TGTGCCACCAGCACCCCGCGACAGGGATCTCGGCTGATTGATTTAGGGGCTCACAATGAGCAGTTCTTC CATSTPRQGSRLIDLGAHNEQFF
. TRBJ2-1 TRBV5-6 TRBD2 TGTGCCAGCAGCTTAGAACAGGGGACTAGCGGGGTGCACAATGAGCAGTTCTTC CASSLEQGTSGVHNEQFF
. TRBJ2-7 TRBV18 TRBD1 TGTGCCAGCTCACCACCGTCAGGACAGGGCTACGAGCAGTACTTC CASSPPSGQGYEQYF
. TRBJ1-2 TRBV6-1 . TGTGCCAGCAGTGAAGGTGGGGCAGCTAAAAGGGTCAGAAACTATGGCTACACCTTC CASSEGGAAKRVRNYGYTF